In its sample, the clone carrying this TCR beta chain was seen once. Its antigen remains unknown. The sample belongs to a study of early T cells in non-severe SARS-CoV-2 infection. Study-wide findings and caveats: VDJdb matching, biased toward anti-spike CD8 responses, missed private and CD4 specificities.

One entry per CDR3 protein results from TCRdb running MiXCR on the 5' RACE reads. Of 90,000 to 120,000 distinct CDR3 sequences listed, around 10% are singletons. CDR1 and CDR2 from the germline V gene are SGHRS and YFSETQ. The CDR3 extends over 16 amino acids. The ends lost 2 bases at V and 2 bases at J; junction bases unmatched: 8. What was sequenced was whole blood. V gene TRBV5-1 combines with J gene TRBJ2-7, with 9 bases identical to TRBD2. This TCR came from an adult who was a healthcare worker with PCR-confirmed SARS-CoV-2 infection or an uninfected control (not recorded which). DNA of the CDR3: TGCGCCAGCAGCTTAGGAGGCGCGGGAGGGACCTACGAGCAGTACTTC. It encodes CASSLGGAGGTYEQYF.